This TCR beta chain was found in a study of glioma-infiltrating T cells after dendritic cell vaccination. Time point specified: after dendritic cell vaccination, including at tumor progression/relapse. PBMC were collected before vaccination, two weeks after the third vaccination, and at progression. Up to roughly 2 ug genomic DNA was used for TCRB CDR3 amplification. The table came from immunoSEQ multiplex PCR; TCRdb's copy has only in-frame clones and leaves some out. The sample includes about 50,000 clones, 70% to 90% seen only once; the top ten take around 5%. The TCR comes from a human donor with glioblastoma. The specimen comprised blood, sampled after dendritic cell vaccination.

CDR3 region: CASTTPGQGITNEKLFF. CDR3 DNA: TGTGCCAGCACCACCCCGGGACAGGGGATCACTAATGAAAAACTGTTTTTT. The rearrangement uses TRBV27 and TRBJ1-4; 10 nucleotides line up with TRBD1. With V trimmed by 7 bases and J by 2 bases, 10 bases remained unmatched. Germline V CDR1 and CDR2: MNHEY, SMNVEV (reference sequence). The CDR3 runs to 17 residues.